This section outlines one TCR beta chain sequence together with its context. The clone's antigen remains unknown. Base qualities are not recorded, but no much larger clone differs from it by a single base. The sample's treatment or condition label, in plain terms: randomized to nivolumab then ipilimumab (arm A) or the reverse (arm B). No trial patient had received prior DNA-damaging chemotherapy. A FACS Aria II flow cytometer was used to sort live CD3+CD8+ cells that were negative for CD19 and CD56 from thawed PBMCs. CheckMate 064, a randomized, open-label phase II trial of sequential checkpoint blockade, was the source of the samples, all of which came from patients with melanoma. Peripheral blood mononuclear cells were obtained through leukapheresis, purified using Ficoll-Paque, and frozen in human serum containing roughly 10% DMSO. Purity of sorted blood CD3+CD8+ cells was verified at >95% immediately after sorting, followed by DNA extraction.

This entry comes from a study of sequential checkpoint blockade in melanoma (dated by TCRdb to between 2017 and 2020). Background on the whole study: In a 1:1 randomization, patients received either first-line nivolumab then ipilimumab (arm A) or ipilimumab then nivolumab (arm B). Both trial sequences were followed by maintenance nivolumab. Results the study describes overall, beyond this receptor: Validation of the response-prediction model combining TCR metrics and mutation burden is needed in larger, independent patient cohorts.

Germline trimming amounts to 0 bases on V and 2 bases on J, with 2 as the count of junction bases outside the gene matches. Including cysteine and phenylalanine, the CDR3 has 15 amino acids. The sequence is cut down to CDR3 DNA, 45 bases in frame from base 1. CDR1 is given as SGHTS and CDR2 as YDEGEE, both from the germline V gene. The immunoSEQ Assay was used to immunosequence TCRbeta CDR3 regions from genomic DNA. Prior to high-throughput sequencing, genomic DNA was amplified by bias-controlled multiplex PCR. Per the original workflow: To quantify the absolute abundance of each unique TCRbeta CDR3 region, the sequences were collapsed and filtered. Clonality was defined as 1 minus Pielou's evenness and was calculated using productive rearrangements only. A previously published method was used to identify clones with significantly greater frequencies in on-treatment samples than in baseline samples. Not all clones reach the TCRdb copy of this immuneACCESS table, which keeps in-frame sequences only. Checked studies attribute under half of the gap to unresolved V genes and leave the rest unexplained. That table is the source of V, J and clone size, and D and trimming were worked out from the DNA. The sample yields tens of thousands of clones; about 86% were counted once. The leading ten clones occupy 22% of the sample.

This specimen was CD8+ T cells sorted from blood (inferred from file names), taken from a patient given nivolumab and ipilimumab in sequence. In this chain, TRBV5-8 is recombined with TRBJ1-3, and TRBD1 aligns with 7 junction nucleotides. This TCR derives from a human donor with melanoma. The CDR3: CASSLAQGTGNTIYF. The sequence in DNA is TGTGCCAGCAGCTTGGCACAGGGGACTGGAAACACCATATATTTT.